This paragraph reports one T cell receptor (beta chain). A patient was excluded if there was uncontrolled infection, other autoimmune disease, pregnancy or lactation. Together with thyroid ultrasound, orbital computed tomography, serum thyroxine and TRAb, clinical symptoms were used for diagnoses. Template material for amplifying TCR beta CDR3 regions consisted of RNA transcripts. TCR CDR3 underwent first-round RT-PCR with the HTBI primer set. Each CDR3 protein gets one entry after TCRdb re-called the multiplex PCR reads with MiXCR. This table holds around 540,000 distinct CDR3 sequences, roughly 46% found once. This CDR3 comprises 19 residues. Germline V lookup: CDR1 LNHDA, CDR2 SQIVND (reference sequence). With 3 bases removed from V and 2 bases from J, the gap between germline ends came to 23 bases. This sample is drawn from a study of T cells in Graves' hyperthyroidism and ophthalmopathy.

Sequenced material: peripheral blood or thyroid tissue (not recorded which). The chain recombines TRBV19 with TRBJ1-5; a possible D gene is TRBD1 (5 bases). This sequence was found in a young woman with Graves' hyperthyroidism. CDR3: CASSIHGTDSFGGNQPQHF. The CDR3 DNA follows: TGTGCCAGTAGTATCCACGGGACCGACTCTTTTGGAGGCAATCAGCCCCAGCATTTT.